The next 17 T cell receptor beta chains were all read from a single sample in a study of T cell changes during pregnancy in multiple sclerosis. Repertoires were generated with immunoSEQ multiplex PCR, while TCRdb's copy carries only in-frame clones and drops some. This table holds roughly 120,000 clones, 85% to 95% found once. The input for sequencing was peripheral blood, taken before pregnancy. All receptors derive from a female donor with multiple sclerosis, enrolled in a pregnancy study.

The J gene is TRBJ1-5, the V gene TRBV30; TRBD1 agrees at 8 bases. The CDR3 runs to 13 residues. From germline, CDR1 is GTSNPN and CDR2 SVGIG (reference sequence). The junction had 4 bases not matched to a gene; V was cut back by 5 bases and J by 4 bases. CDR3 protein: CAWGQGQNQPQHF. Written as DNA, the CDR3 is TGTGCCTGGGGACAGGGTCAGAATCAGCCCCAGCATTTT.

This chain links TRBV30 with TRBJ2-3, with 7 positions matching TRBD2. Trimming cost V 5 bases and J 4 bases; bases outside gene matches: 27. CDR1 is GTSNPN and CDR2 is SVGIG in the germline V gene (reference sequence). This CDR3 has 20 residues. CDR3 loop: CAWGLWTGALGGSHPDTQYF. DNA for the CDR3: TGTGCCTGGGGACTTTGGACTGGAGCCCTCGGCGGGAGTCATCCAGATACGCAGTATTTT.

V and J are TRBV7-2 and TRBJ1-6; 8 bases are shared with TRBD1. The CDR3 runs to 14 residues. The junction had 6 bases not matched to a gene; V was cut back by 3 bases and J by 11 bases. The germline V gene encodes CDR1 SGHTA and CDR2 FQGNSA. The CDR3, as DNA: TGTGCCAGCAGCTTGGACAGGGTCTCGACACCCCTCCACTTT. This encodes CASSLDRVSTPLHF.

The V gene is TRBV4-2, the J gene TRBJ2-7; no clear D. The germline V and J ends were trimmed by 5 bases and 0 bases, with 11 bases remaining between them. The CDR3 extends over 14 amino acids. CDR1 and CDR2 (germline): LGHNA, YNFKEQ. CDR3: CASSLSASSYEQYF. CDR3 in DNA: TGTGCCAGCAGCTTAAGCGCGAGCTCCTACGAGCAGTACTTC.

This chain connects TRBV5-1 to TRBJ2-5, with 7 bases fitting TRBD1. The length of the CDR3 is 15 residues. From germline, CDR1 is SGHRS and CDR2 YFSETQ. The V and J ends lost 0 bases and 6 bases, in that order; junction bases with no gene match: 8. CDR3: CASSLAGQVAQTQYF. The CDR3 DNA follows: TGCGCCAGCAGCTTGGCCGGACAGGTTGCGCAGACCCAGTACTTC.

The CDR3 here is CASSFRGAAEQFF. The CDR3 bases are TGTGCCAGCAGTTTCCGGGGGGCCGCTGAGCAGTTCTTC. The chain joins TRBV27 to TRBJ2-1, with D possibly matching TRBD2 (7 bases). Per the germline V gene, CDR1 is MNHEY and CDR2 is SMNVEV (reference sequence). The CDR3 has 13 amino acids. V lost 3 bases and J lost 9, with 12 bases in between.

V gene TRBV6-6 combines with J gene TRBJ1-2, with TRBD1 matching 10 bases. The CDR3 is 15 amino acids. Germline V lookup: CDR1 MNHNY, CDR2 SVGAGI (reference sequence). The V segment lost 4 bases and the J segment 11 bases; nucleotides outside the gene matches: 13. CDR3 in DNA: TGTGCCAGCAGTTCTCGGGACAGGGGCCTCCTAGGGTACACCTTC. It specifies CASSSRDRGLLGYTF.

The chain has TRBV10-2 and TRBJ2-6, with D possibly matching TRBD2 (5 bases). The germline V and J ends were trimmed by 2 bases and 0 bases, with 5 bases remaining between them. The CDR3 length is 15 residues. The germline gives CDR1 WSHSY, CDR2 SAAADI. The CDR3 DNA is TGCGCCAGCAGTGAGGGGAGCTCTGGGGCCAACGTCCTGACTTTC. This gives the protein CASSEGSSGANVLTF.

J is TRBJ1-4 and V is TRBV4-1; 7 bases map to TRBD1. The CDR3 is 18 residues long. Looked up from germline, CDR1 is MGHRA and CDR2 is YSYEKL. V trimming: 1 base; J trimming: 0 bases; junction bases outside the gene matches: 8. This chain's CDR3 is CASSQVRGRFPTNEKLFF. Here the CDR3 DNA reads TGCGCCAGCAGCCAAGTAAGGGGGCGATTTCCAACTAATGAAAAACTGTTTTTT.

The chain has TRBV6-5 and TRBJ2-7; D possibly corresponds to TRBD1 (6 bases). V lost 5 bases and J 4 bases, leaving 15 bases between the germline ends. The CDR3 is 14 amino acids. Germline CDR1 MNHEY, CDR2 SVGAGI. The CDR3 reads CASSHRTGSYEQYF. CDR3 DNA sequence: TGTGCCAGCAGTCACCGAACAGGGTCTTACGAGCAGTACTTC.

The chain employs TRBV28 and TRBJ1-2, with 10 bases that match TRBD1. CDR3 length equals 16 residues. J gave up 2 bases and V 4 bases, and 7 bases lay outside the gene matches. Germline V CDR1 and CDR2: MDHEN, SYDVKM. The CDR3 DNA reads as TGTGCCAGCAGTTCGAGGGGACAGGGGATCAACTATGGCTACACCTTC. Its protein product is CASSSRGQGINYGYTF.

The genes are TRBV7-2 and TRBJ2-5; no definite D call. The germline gives CDR1 SGHTA, CDR2 FQGNSA. This CDR3 region has 13 residues. The germline V and J ends were trimmed by 5 bases and 2 bases, with 9 bases remaining between them. The CDR3 DNA is TGTGCCAGCAGCCTGGCCCCGCAAGAGACCCAGTACTTC. Translating gives CASSLAPQETQYF.

V usage is TRBV29-1 and J usage is TRBJ2-3, with D perhaps TRBD2 (6 bases). CDR3 size: 13 residues. V lost 4 bases, J lost 2 bases, and 10 bases lay in between. Germline-derived CDR1 and CDR2 are SQVTM and ANQGSEA. DNA of the CDR3: TGCAGCGTTGGGAGGGGACTCACAGATACGCAGTATTTT. This gives the protein CSVGRGLTDTQYF.

In the case of this clone: Other DNA sequences within the sample encode an identical CDR3. This chain connects TRBV9 to TRBJ2-1; D is unclear. V gave up 0 bases and J gave up 4 bases, with 5 bases separating them. The CDR3 consists of 13 residues. Per the germline V gene, CDR1 is SGDLS and CDR2 is YYNGEE. CDR3 nucleotide sequence: TGTGCCAGCAGCGTAGACAGTTACAATGAGCAGTTCTTC. Protein product: CASSVDSYNEQFF. Complete variable domain (other parts from reference TRBV9 and TRBJ2-1): DSGVTQTPKHLITATGQRVTLRCSPRSGDLSVYWYQQSLDQGLQFLIQYYNGEERAKGNILERFSAQQFPDLHSELNLSSLELGDSALYFCASSVDSYNEQFFGPGTRLTVL.

V gene TRBV5-1 combines with J gene TRBJ2-5; 14 nucleotides align to TRBD2. This CDR3 is built from 17 residues. Germline CDR1 reads SGHRS; CDR2 reads YFSETQ. J lost 5 bases, V lost 0 bases, and 6 bases had no gene match. The CDR3 nucleotides are TGCGCCAGCAGCTTGGGTCGACTAGCGGGGGGGTATGAGACCCAGTACTTC. Protein product: CASSLGRLAGGYETQYF.

This rearrangement joins TRBV18 to TRBJ1-5; D ambiguous. This CDR3 contains 12 residues. Trimming took 2 bases from V and 6 from J, leaving 5 bases between them. The germline V gene has CDR1 KGHSH and CDR2 LQKENI. The CDR3 DNA follows: TGTGCCAGCTCACCAGGTAGTCAGCCCCAGCATTTT. Protein: CASSPGSQPQHF.

The chain recombines TRBV2 with TRBJ2-1; 13 positions agree with TRBD2. The length of the CDR3 is 14 residues. Germline V CDR1 and CDR2: SNHLY, FYNNEI. J was trimmed by 7 bases and V by 6 bases; bases with no gene match: 3. CDR3 sequence: CASSRLAGGNEQFF. CDR3 nucleotides: TGTGCCAGCAGCCGACTAGCGGGGGGTAATGAGCAGTTCTTC.